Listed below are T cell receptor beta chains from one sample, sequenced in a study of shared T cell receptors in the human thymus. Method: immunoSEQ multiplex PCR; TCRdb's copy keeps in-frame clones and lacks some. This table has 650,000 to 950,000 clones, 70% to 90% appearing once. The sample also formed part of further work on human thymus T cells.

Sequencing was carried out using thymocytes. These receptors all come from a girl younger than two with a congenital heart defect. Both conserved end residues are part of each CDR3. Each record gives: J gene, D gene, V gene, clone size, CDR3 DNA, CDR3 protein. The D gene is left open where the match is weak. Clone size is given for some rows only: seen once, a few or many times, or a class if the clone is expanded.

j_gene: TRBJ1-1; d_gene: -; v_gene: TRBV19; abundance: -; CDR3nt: TGTGCCAGTAGTATAGAGGACAATCCCAACACTGAAGCTTTCTTT; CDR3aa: CASSIEDNPNTEAFF
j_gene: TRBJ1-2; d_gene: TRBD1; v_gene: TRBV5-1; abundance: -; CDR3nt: TGCGCCAGCAGCTTGGTTCAGACAGGGGACTATGGCTACACCTTC; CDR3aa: CASSLVQTGDYGYTF
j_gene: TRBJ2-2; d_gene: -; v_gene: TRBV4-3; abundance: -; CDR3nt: TGCGCCAGCAGCCAAGATGTGCGCACCGGGGAGCTGTTTTTT; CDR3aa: CASSQDVRTGELFF
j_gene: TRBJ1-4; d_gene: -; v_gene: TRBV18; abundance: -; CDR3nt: TGTGCCAGCTCACCGACCCCCGGGGAGCGAGAAAAACTGTTTTTT; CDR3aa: CASSPTPGEREKLFF
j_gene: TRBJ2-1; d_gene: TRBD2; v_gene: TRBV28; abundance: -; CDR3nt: TGTGCCAGCAGTTCACGGACTAGCGGGGGGGGCGCGCTGATCTTC; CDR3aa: CASSSRTSGGGALIF
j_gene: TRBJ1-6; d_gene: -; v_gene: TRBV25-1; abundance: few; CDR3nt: TGTGCCAGCAGAGACAGGTTTTTTTCACCCCTCCACTTT; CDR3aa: CASRDRFFSPLHF
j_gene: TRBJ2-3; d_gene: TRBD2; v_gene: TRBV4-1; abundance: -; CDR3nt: TGCGCCAGCAACCCCACTAGCGGGGGGAACGAGGATACGCAGTATTTT; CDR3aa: CASNPTSGGNEDTQYF
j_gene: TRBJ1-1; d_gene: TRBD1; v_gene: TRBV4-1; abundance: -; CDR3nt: TGCGCCAGCAGCCAAGAAACGACAGGGTGGGTTTTCACTGAAGCTTTCTTT; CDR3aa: CASSQETTGWVFTEAFF
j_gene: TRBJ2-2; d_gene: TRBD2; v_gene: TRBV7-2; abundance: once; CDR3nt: TGTGCCAGCAGCTCGGGACTAGCGGGGAACACCGGGGAGCTGTTTTTT; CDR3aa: CASSSGLAGNTGELFF
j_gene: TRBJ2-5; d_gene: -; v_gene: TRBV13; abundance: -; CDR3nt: TGTGCCAGCAGCTTTTCAACACGAAACCAAGAGACCCAGTACTTC; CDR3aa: CASSFSTRNQETQYF
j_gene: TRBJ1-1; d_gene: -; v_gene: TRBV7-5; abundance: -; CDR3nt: TGTGCCAGAAGCCAATGGGGCAGGGTGTACCCGAACACTGAAGCTTTCTTT; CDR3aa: CARSQWGRVYPNTEAFF
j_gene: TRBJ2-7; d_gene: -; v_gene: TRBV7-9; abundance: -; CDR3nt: TGTGCCAGCAGCTTAGGCCAGGGAGGCGGGGAGCAGTACTTC; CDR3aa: CASSLGQGGGEQYF
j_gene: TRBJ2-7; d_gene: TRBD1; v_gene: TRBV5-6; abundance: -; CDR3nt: TGTGCCAGCAGCCCCGTAACCCGGGACAGGGGCTTCTCCTACGAGCAGTACTTC; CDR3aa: CASSPVTRDRGFSYEQYF
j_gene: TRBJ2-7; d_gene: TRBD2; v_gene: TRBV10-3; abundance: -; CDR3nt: TGTGCCATCAATATCGGGGGGGTCGCTTCCTACGAGCAGTACTTC; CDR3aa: CAINIGGVASYEQYF
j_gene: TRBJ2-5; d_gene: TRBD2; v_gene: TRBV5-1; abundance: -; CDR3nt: TGCGCCAGCAGCCTTCTAGCGGGGGGGCCGGAGACCCAGTACTTC; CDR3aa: CASSLLAGGPETQYF
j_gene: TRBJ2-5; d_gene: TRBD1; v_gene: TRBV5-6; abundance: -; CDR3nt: TGTGCCAGCAGCTTGTGGGGACAGCAAGAGACCCAGTACTTC; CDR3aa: CASSLWGQQETQYF
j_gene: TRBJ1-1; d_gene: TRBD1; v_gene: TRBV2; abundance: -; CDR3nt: TGTGCCAGCGCGAGACAGGGTTGGGACACTGAAGCTTTCTTT; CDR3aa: CASARQGWDTEAFF
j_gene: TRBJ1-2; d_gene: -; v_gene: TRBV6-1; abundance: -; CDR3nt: TGTGCCAGTATAGGGGAAATGAGGCTCGAGTATGGCTACACCTTC; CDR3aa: CASIGEMRLEYGYTF
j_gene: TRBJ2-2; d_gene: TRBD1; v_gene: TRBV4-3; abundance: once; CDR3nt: TGCGCCAGCAGCCAAGGACAGGGACACACCGGGGAGCTGTTTTTT; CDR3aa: CASSQGQGHTGELFF
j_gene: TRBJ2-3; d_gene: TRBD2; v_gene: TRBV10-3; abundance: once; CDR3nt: TGTGCCATCATGGCGGGGGGCGGGGCCCCCACAGATACGCAGTATTTT; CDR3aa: CAIMAGGGAPTDTQYF
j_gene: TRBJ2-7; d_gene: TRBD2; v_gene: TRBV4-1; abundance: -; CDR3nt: TGCGCCAGCAGCCAGCTAGCGGGGGCCTACGAGCAGTACTTC; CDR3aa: CASSQLAGAYEQYF
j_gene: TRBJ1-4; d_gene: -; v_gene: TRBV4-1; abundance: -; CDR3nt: TGCGCCAGCAGCCAAGATATTTTCAGGGGACCTTGGAGGGAAAAACTGTTTTTT; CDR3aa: CASSQDIFRGPWREKLFF
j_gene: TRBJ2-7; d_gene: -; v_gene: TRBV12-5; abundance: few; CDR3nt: TGTGCTAGTGGTTCCTCGTTTGTCGACAGGACCTACGAGCAGTACTTC; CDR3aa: CASGSSFVDRTYEQYF
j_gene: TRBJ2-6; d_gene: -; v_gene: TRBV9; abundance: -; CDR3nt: TGTGCCAGCAGCGTAGGGGAGGACTCTGGGGCCAACGTCCTGACTTTC; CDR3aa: CASSVGEDSGANVLTF
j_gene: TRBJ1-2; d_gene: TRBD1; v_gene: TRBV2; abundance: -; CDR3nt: TGTGCCAGCAGGCGCGGGGACAGGCCCTCTTCGCGACGGGGGAACTATGGCTACACCTTC; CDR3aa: CASRRGDRPSSRRGNYGYTF
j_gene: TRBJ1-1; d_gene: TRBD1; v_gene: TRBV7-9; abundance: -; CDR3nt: TGTGCCAGCAGCCAATTGGACAGGGGACTTGCGAACACTGAAGCTTTCTTT; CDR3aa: CASSQLDRGLANTEAFF
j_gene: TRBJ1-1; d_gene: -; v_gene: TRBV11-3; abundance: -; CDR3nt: TGTGCCAGCAGCTTCCCACAGGGACCAAACACTGAAGCTTTCTTT; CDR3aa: CASSFPQGPNTEAFF
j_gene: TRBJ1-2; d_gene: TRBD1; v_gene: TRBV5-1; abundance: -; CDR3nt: TGCGCCAGCAGCTTGGGGCTACAGGGGGCAACCTATGGCTACACCTTC; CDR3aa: CASSLGLQGATYGYTF
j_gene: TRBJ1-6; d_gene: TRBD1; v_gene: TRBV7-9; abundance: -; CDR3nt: TGTGCCAGCAGCTCTTCCGGGACAGGAGCTCTCTTGTACATTTCCCCCCTCCACTTT; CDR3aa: CASSSSGTGALLYISPLHF
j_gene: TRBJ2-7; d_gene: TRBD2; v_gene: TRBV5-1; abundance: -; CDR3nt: TGCGCCAGCAGCTTGAGTAGCGGGGACTACGAGCAGTACTTC; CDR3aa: CASSLSSGDYEQYF
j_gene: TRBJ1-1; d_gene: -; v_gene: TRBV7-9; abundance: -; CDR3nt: TGTGCCAGCAGCTTGCCCTCTCAGGGTTTCTTT; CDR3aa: CASSLPSQGFF
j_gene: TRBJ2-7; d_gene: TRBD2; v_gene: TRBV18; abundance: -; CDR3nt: TGTGCCAGCTCACCATGGGGGGGGGAAAGCTCCTACGAGCAGTACTTC; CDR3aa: CASSPWGGESSYEQYF
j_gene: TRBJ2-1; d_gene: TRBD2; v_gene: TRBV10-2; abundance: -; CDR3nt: TGCGCCAGCAGGCGACCCTGGACTAGCGGGGGGCTCGACAATGAGCAGTTCTTC; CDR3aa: CASRRPWTSGGLDNEQFF
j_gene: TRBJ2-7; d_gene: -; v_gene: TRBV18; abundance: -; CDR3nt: TGTGCCAGCTCACCAATGGCTGAACCCCCCCACGAGCAGTACTTC; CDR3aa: CASSPMAEPPHEQYF
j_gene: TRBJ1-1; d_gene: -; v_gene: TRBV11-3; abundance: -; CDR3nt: TGTGCCAGCAGCTTAGGCCGGTACACTGAAGCTTTCTTT; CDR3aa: CASSLGRYTEAFF
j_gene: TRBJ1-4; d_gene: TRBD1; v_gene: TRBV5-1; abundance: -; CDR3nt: TGCGCCAGCAGCTTGGCACAGGGGGGTCTTGGTGAAAAACTGTTTTTT; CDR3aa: CASSLAQGGLGEKLFF
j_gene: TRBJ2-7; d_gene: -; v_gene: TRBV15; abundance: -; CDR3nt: TGTGCCACCAGCAGAGATTCATTGTACAGGGTTTCTTCCTACGAGCAGTACTTC; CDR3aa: CATSRDSLYRVSSYEQYF
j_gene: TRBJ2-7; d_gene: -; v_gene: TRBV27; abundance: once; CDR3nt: TGTGCCAGCAGTCCCCACCAACCCATGGGCCCTCCGGAGCAGTACTTC; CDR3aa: CASSPHQPMGPPEQYF
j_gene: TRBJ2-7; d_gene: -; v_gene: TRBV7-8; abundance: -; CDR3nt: TGTGCCAGCAGCCCCGATCTAGGGGCGATCTACGAGCAGTACTTC; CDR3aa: CASSPDLGAIYEQYF
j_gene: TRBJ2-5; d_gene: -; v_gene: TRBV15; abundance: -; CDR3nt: TGTGCCACCAGCACCAGCGCAACAGAGACCCAGTACTTC; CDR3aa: CATSTSATETQYF
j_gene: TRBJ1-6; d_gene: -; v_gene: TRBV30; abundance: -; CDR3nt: TGTGCCTGGAGCGAGGGATTACCGCCTAATTCACCCCTCCACTTT; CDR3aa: CAWSEGLPPNSPLHF
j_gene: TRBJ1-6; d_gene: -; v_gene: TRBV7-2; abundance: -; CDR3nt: TGTGCCAGCAGCTTACCAGGGGCGCGTAATTCACCCCTCCACTTT; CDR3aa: CASSLPGARNSPLHF
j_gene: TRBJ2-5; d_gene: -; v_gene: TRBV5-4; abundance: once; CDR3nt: TGTGCCAGCAGCTTGCGACCCGACAGGCCACCGGAGACCCAGTACTTC; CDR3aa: CASSLRPDRPPETQYF
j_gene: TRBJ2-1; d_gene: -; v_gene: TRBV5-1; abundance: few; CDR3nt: TGCGCCAGCAGCCCAGGGAACAGCTATTCCTACAATGAGCAGTTCTTC; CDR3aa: CASSPGNSYSYNEQFF
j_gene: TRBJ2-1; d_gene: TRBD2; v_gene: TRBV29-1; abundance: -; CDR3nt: TGCAGCGTCCCTAGCGGGGGGGACAATGAGCAGTTCTTC; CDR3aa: CSVPSGGDNEQFF
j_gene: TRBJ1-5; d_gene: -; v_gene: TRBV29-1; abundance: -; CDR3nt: TGCAGCGTTGCCGCCCAGTGTAGCAATCAGCCCCAGCATTTT; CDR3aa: CSVAAQCSNQPQHF